The 29 T cell receptor beta chains presented below share a single source sample, sequenced in a study of blood T cell repertoires in COVID-19. Assay: immunoSEQ multiplex PCR; the TCRdb copy retains only in-frame clones and omits some. The profile shows 84,000 or so clones, over 70% of them singletons. The sequenced sample was peripheral blood. The source of these receptors is a middle-aged woman with active or convalescent COVID-19.

The CDR3 region is CASSGHGGGFYNSPLHF. In DNA form, the CDR3 reads TGTGCCAGTAGTGGCCACGGCGGGGGGTTCTATAATTCACCCCTCCACTTT. The chain employs TRBV19 and TRBJ1-6, with TRBD1 as a possible D gene (5 bases). CDR1 is LNHDA and CDR2 is SQIVND in the germline V gene (reference sequence). This CDR3 has 17 residues. V lost 5 bases to trimming and J lost 3 bases, with 17 bases between them.

The genes are TRBV19 and TRBJ2-3; 8 bases match TRBD2. V lost 1 base, J lost 6 bases, and 9 bases stayed unmatched. The germline CDR1 and CDR2 sequences are LNHDA and SQIVND (reference sequence). This CDR3 has 16 amino acids. The CDR3 loop reads CASSIGNSGAYDTQYF. CDR3 DNA: TGTGCCAGTAGTATAGGTAATAGCGGGGCCTATGATACGCAGTATTTT.

By proportion, this clone is medium-sized. V gene TRBV7-2 combines with J gene TRBJ1-5; tentatively, D is TRBD1 (6 bases). Trimming left V 3 bases short and J 3 bases short, with 12 bases between. Per the germline V gene, CDR1 is SGHTA and CDR2 is FQGNSA. This CDR3 has 15 residues. The CDR3 protein is CASSFGDTINQPQHF. The DNA for the CDR3 is TGTGCCAGCAGCTTCGGGGACACTATCAATCAGCCCCAGCATTTT.

This clone showed up just a few times. This chain connects TRBV7-2 to TRBJ1-6; 8 bases are a match to TRBD1. Germline assignment: CDR1 SGHTA and CDR2 FQGNSA. V lost 4 bases, J lost 10 bases, and 6 bases stayed unmatched. The CDR3 contains 14 residues. In DNA form, the CDR3 reads TGTGCCAGCAGCTCCCGGACAGGGAGATCACCCCTCCACTTT. Amino acids: CASSSRTGRSPLHF.

The chain combines TRBV12-5 with TRBJ2-2, with 8 positions matching TRBD2. This CDR3 is 16 amino acids long. The ends lost 7 bases at V and 7 bases at J; junction bases unmatched: 14. Germline CDR1 reads LGHNT; CDR2 reads FRNRAP. In DNA, the CDR3 is TGTGCTAGTGTCCCACACCCGGGGGGGCACTTCGGGGAGCTGTTTTTT. Protein sequence: CASVPHPGGHFGELFF.

The V call is TRBV3-1 (or the pseudogene TRBV3-2), the J call TRBJ2-7; the D gene is possibly TRBD1 (7 bases). The CDR3 runs to 14 residues. Germline-derived CDR1 and CDR2 are LGHDT and YNNKEL (reference sequence). Trimming stripped 4 bases from V and 3 bases from J, with 13 bases between. CDR3 sequence (DNA): TGTGCCAGCAGCCTACCAGGGGGGTTCTACGAGCAGTACTTC. This codes for CASSLPGGFYEQYF.

The CDR3 coding sequence is TGTGCCAGCAGCTTAAGGGGACCCGGGACAGGCGAAAAACTGTTTTTT. Its translation: CASSLRGPGTGEKLFF. V is TRBV7-2 and J is TRBJ1-4, with TRBD1 matching 8 bases. This CDR3 spans 16 amino acids. CDR1 SGHTA and CDR2 FQGNSA come from the germline V gene. V gave up 2 bases and J gave up 8 bases; unmatched junction bases: 10.

The sample holds one count of this clone. The V gene is TRBV24-1, the J gene TRBJ1-6, with D hard to call. The germline gives CDR1 KGHDR, CDR2 SFDVKD. Trimming cost V 3 bases and J 0 bases, with 8 bases left between them. This CDR3 is 16 amino acids long. The CDR3 loop is CATSDPFPSYNSPLHF. For the CDR3, the DNA is TGTGCCACCAGTGATCCCTTCCCCTCCTATAATTCACCCCTCCACTTT.

This CDR3 is CASSTGLENIQYF. The CDR3 DNA follows: TGTGCCAGCAGCACGGGACTAGAAAACATTCAGTACTTC. The chain couples TRBV7-2 to TRBJ2-4; the match to TRBD2 covers 8 bases. Germline trimming cut 5 bases from V and 5 bases from J; bases unmatched to any gene: 2. The germline gives CDR1 SGHTA, CDR2 FQGNSA. The CDR3 loop spans 13 amino acids.

The chain combines TRBV12-5 with TRBJ2-1; TRBD1 matches 9 bases. Germline V gene sequence: CDR1 LGHNT, CDR2 FRNRAP. This CDR3 has 16 amino acids. The V gene end was trimmed by 2 bases and the J gene end by 1 base; junction bases not matched to a gene: 3. The CDR3 DNA sequence: TGTGCTAGTGGTTTGCGAGGGACAGGGTCCTACAATGAGCAGTTCTTC. Amino acid sequence: CASGLRGTGSYNEQFF.

This clone was detected once. The chain combines TRBV12-5 with TRBJ1-1, with D tentatively TRBD1 (5 bases). This CDR3 contains 13 residues. The V and J ends lost 5 bases and 4 bases respectively, with 11 bases between them. The germline V gene encodes CDR1 LGHNT and CDR2 FRNRAP. CDR3 nucleotide sequence: TGTGCTAGTGGTAGGGACTCCAGCACTGAAGCTTTCTTT. Protein sequence: CASGRDSSTEAFF.

The gene calls are TRBV5-1 and TRBJ2-1; 8 bases line up with TRBD2. The trim removed 2 bases at V and 5 bases at J, leaving 12 bases unmatched. This CDR3 region has 17 residues. Germline CDR1 reads SGHRS; CDR2 reads YFSETQ. The CDR3 DNA is TGCGCCAGCAGCTTACGATATAGGCTAGCGGGCAACAATGAGCAGTTCTTC. It yields the protein CASSLRYRLAGNNEQFF. The full variable domain, in which reference TRBV5-1 and TRBJ2-1 provide the parts outside the CDR3, is KAGVTQTPRYLIKTRGQQVTLSCSPISGHRSVSWYQQTPGQGLQFLFEYFSETQRNKGNFPGRFSGRQFSNSRSEMNVSTLELGDSALYLCASSLRYRLAGNNEQFFGPGTRLTVL.

This clone showed up just a few times. This sample includes further DNA sequences coding for the same CDR3. V usage is TRBV7-9 and J usage is TRBJ2-3, with 7 bases that match TRBD1. There are 14 residues in the CDR3. Germline trimming cut 5 bases from V and 0 bases from J; bases unmatched to any gene: 2. Germline CDR1 reads SEHNR; CDR2 reads FQNEAQ (reference sequence). CDR3 DNA sequence: TGTGCCAGCAGCCCAGGGGGAAGCACAGATACGCAGTATTTT. Translation gives CASSPGGSTDTQYF.

This chain uses TRBV10-2 with TRBJ2-4; 8 bases fit TRBD1. V lost 0 bases, J lost 8 bases, and 6 bases stayed unmatched. The CDR3 covers 15 residues. Germline CDR1 WSHSY, CDR2 SAAADI. As DNA, the CDR3 is TGCGCCAGCAGTGAGTCGGACAGGGTCTTTGACATTCAGTACTTC. Protein sequence: CASSESDRVFDIQYF.

A few counts support this clone. V usage is TRBV7-2 and J usage is TRBJ1-6, with 7 bases that match TRBD1. The CDR3 totals 15 residues. CDR1 SGHTA and CDR2 FQGNSA come from the germline V gene. V trimming: 1 base; J trimming: 10 bases; junction bases outside the gene matches: 7. The CDR3 is CASSLGGTDHSPLHF. In DNA form, the CDR3 reads TGTGCCAGCAGCTTAGGAGGGACAGATCACTCACCCCTCCACTTT. The variable domain in full, with the rest retrieved from reference TRBV7-2 and TRBJ1-6, is GAGVSQSPSNKVTEKGKDVELRCDPISGHTALYWYRQSLGQGLEFLIYFQGNSAPDKSGLPSDRFSAERTGGSVSTLTIQRTQQEDSAVYLCASSLGGTDHSPLHFGNGTRLTVT.

In the case of this clone: At the DNA level, this CDR3 is encoded by other sequences in the same sample as well. This chain links TRBV5-4 with TRBJ2-3; TRBD2 agrees at 8 bases. CDR1 is SGHNT and CDR2 is YYREEE in the germline V gene (reference sequence). There are 14 residues in the CDR3. V shed 0 bases, J shed 4 bases, and the junction held 1 base outside the gene matches. For the CDR3, the DNA is TGTGCCAGCAGCTTGGCGGGAGGGGCAGATACGCAGTATTTT. This sequence encodes CASSLAGGADTQYF.

This chain links TRBV6-5 with TRBJ1-2, with 7 bases fitting TRBD1. Per the germline V gene, CDR1 is MNHEY and CDR2 is SVGAGI. This CDR3 has 12 amino acids. V gave up 7 bases and J gave up 4 bases; unmatched junction bases: 3. The CDR3 DNA reads TGTGCCAGCACGACAGGGACCTATGGCTACACCTTC. Amino acid sequence: CASTTGTYGYTF.

V usage is TRBV9 and J usage is TRBJ2-3, with 8 bases identical to TRBD1. The CDR3 is 14 residues long. V gave up 3 bases and J gave up 5 bases; unmatched junction bases: 5. CDR1 and CDR2 (germline): SGDLS, YYNGEE. CDR3 sequence reads: CASSGTGTLDTQYF. CDR3 coding DNA: TGTGCCAGCAGCGGGACAGGGACGTTAGATACGCAGTATTTT.

The chain employs TRBV19 and TRBJ1-1; 8 bases agree with TRBD1. The CDR3 totals 16 residues. V was clipped by 2 bases and J by 4 bases; unmatched bases: 9. Looked up from germline, CDR1 is LNHDA and CDR2 is SQIVND (reference sequence). CDR3 sequence reads: CASSIPRSGQATEAFF. In DNA, the CDR3 is TGTGCCAGTAGTATACCACGCTCGGGACAGGCCACTGAAGCTTTCTTT.

The DNA for the CDR3 is TGTGCCAGCAGCCATATAGGAGCCCAAGAGACCCAGTACTTC. This sequence encodes CASSHIGAQETQYF. The chain employs TRBV3-1 (or the pseudogene TRBV3-2) and TRBJ2-5; no firm D call. V was cut by 3 bases and J by 1 base, with 9 bases left in between. CDR1 and CDR2 (germline): LGHDT, YNNKEL (reference sequence). The CDR3 is made up of 14 amino acids.

This chain links TRBV7-3 with TRBJ2-1, with TRBD2 as a possible D gene (6 bases). The germline V gene has CDR1 SGHTA and CDR2 FQGTGA. The CDR3 has 18 residues. V lost 0 bases, J lost 7 bases, and 22 bases lay in between. In DNA, the CDR3 is TGTGCCAGCAGCTTAACGTCGCGGGACCCCTGGATGACAAATGAGCAGTTCTTC. Protein sequence: CASSLTSRDPWMTNEQFF. The whole variable domain, remainder taken from reference TRBV7-3 and TRBJ2-1, is GAGVSQTPSNKVTEKGKYVELRCDPISGHTALYWYRQSLGQGPEFLIYFQGTGAADDSGLPNDRFFAVRPEGSVSTLKIQRTERGDSAVYLCASSLTSRDPWMTNEQFFGPGTRLTVL.

The V call is TRBV10-3, the J call TRBJ2-4; 10 bases agree with TRBD1. This CDR3 spans 13 amino acids. Germline loops: CDR1 ENHRY, CDR2 SYGVKD. With V trimmed by 10 bases and J by 8 bases, 8 bases remained unmatched. The CDR3 DNA reads TGTGCCACCGCCGGGACAGGGGAGGACATTCAGTACTTC. Encoded protein: CATAGTGEDIQYF.

This chain uses TRBV27 with TRBJ1-2, with TRBD1 identical over 9 bases. CDR1 and CDR2 from the germline V gene are MNHEY and SMNVEV (reference sequence). V lost 3 bases and J lost 8; bases outside the gene matches: 10. This CDR3 contains 15 residues. The CDR3 here is CASSFRPGQGKGYTF. The CDR3 nucleotides are TGTGCCAGCAGTTTTCGCCCGGGACAGGGAAAAGGCTACACCTTC.

The chain couples TRBV9 to TRBJ2-1, with TRBD2 identical over 10 bases. The ends lost 2 bases at V and 6 bases at J; junction bases unmatched: 5. The CDR3 runs to 15 residues. The germline V gene has CDR1 SGDLS and CDR2 YYNGEE. The CDR3 DNA sequence: TGTGCCAGCAGCGTTCTAGCGGGAGTCGGCAATGAGCAGTTCTTC. Encoded protein: CASSVLAGVGNEQFF.

The chain employs TRBV6-5 and TRBJ1-2, with D possibly being TRBD1 (6 bases). The CDR3 totals 15 residues. Germline V CDR1 and CDR2: MNHEY, SVGAGI. Trimming pared 6 bases from V and 6 bases from J, leaving 20 bases between. CDR3 bases: TGTGCCAGCAGCTCGCGACTCCGGACAGCCCATGGCTACACCTTC. The encoded protein is CASSSRLRTAHGYTF.

The sample holds a few counts of this clone. The chain uses TRBV5-1 and TRBJ1-4, with D possibly being TRBD1 (6 bases). This CDR3 is built from 14 residues. Trimming cost V 6 bases and J 7 bases, with 16 bases left between them. Germline CDR1 is SGHRS and CDR2 is YFSETQ. The chain's CDR3 is CASTHRAGSEKLFF. Here the CDR3 DNA reads TGCGCCAGCACACACAGGGCCGGAAGTGAAAAACTGTTTTTT.

V is TRBV4-3 and J is TRBJ2-5; D uncertain. This CDR3 comprises 14 residues. V dropped 0 bases and J dropped 4 bases, with 9 bases sitting between them. Germline CDR1 LGHNA, CDR2 YSLEER. CDR3 bases: TGCGCCAGCAGCCAAGATTATGCCGGAGAGACCCAGTACTTC. Protein: CASSQDYAGETQYF.

This rearrangement joins TRBV19 to TRBJ1-1; D unresolved. Germline-derived CDR1 and CDR2 are LNHDA and SQIVND (reference sequence). The CDR3 runs to 11 residues. V was pared by 7 bases and J by 1 base, with 4 bases between. The CDR3 region is CASNKNTEAFF. In DNA form, the CDR3 reads TGTGCCAGTAACAAGAACACTGAAGCTTTCTTT.

The rearrangement uses TRBV6-5 and TRBJ2-2, with D possibly TRBD1 on 6 matching bases. Germline-derived CDR1 and CDR2 are MNHEY and SVGAGI. This CDR3 spans 14 amino acids. V was trimmed by 7 bases and J by 0 bases, leaving 9 bases between them. The CDR3 sequence: CASIRGSNTGELFF. The CDR3 DNA reads TGTGCCAGCATCAGGGGATCGAACACCGGGGAGCTGTTTTTT.